The 2 T cell receptor beta chains below were found in one sample sequenced in a study of T-cell reconstitution after alpha-beta-depleted transplantation in children. The authors prepared the TCRbeta library with unique molecular identifiers. TCRdb itself ran the PCR reads through MiXCR, one entry per CDR3 protein. The sample includes about 480,000 distinct CDR3 sequences, around 13% of them seen just once. This specimen consisted of PBMCs from the stem cell graft donor, obtained from the stem cell graft. These receptors originate from a human donor who donated a stem cell graft to a child with combined immunodeficiency.

Many counts were recorded for this clonotype. V usage is TRBV29-1 and J usage is TRBJ1-3; possibly TRBD1 for D (6 bases). Trimming took 0 bases from V and 2 from J, leaving 11 bases between them. This CDR3 has 15 amino acids. Germline CDR1 is SQVTM and CDR2 is ANQGSEA. The CDR3 DNA follows: TGCAGCGTTGAAGATGCGGGGACAACTGGAAACACCATATATTTT. This gives the protein CSVEDAGTTGNTIYF. The whole variable domain, filled in from reference TRBV29-1 and TRBJ1-3, reads SAVISQKPSRDICQRGTSLTIQCQVDSQVTMMFWYRQQPGQSLTLIATANQGSEATYESGFVIDKFPISRPNLTFSTLTVSNMSPEDSSIYLCSVEDAGTTGNTIYFGEGSWLTVV.

This clonotype was detected many times. The chain links TRBV12-3 or TRBV12-4 to TRBJ2-1, with D unresolved. The CDR3 has 13 amino acids. Trimming left V 1 base short and J 10 bases short, with 11 bases between. The CDR3 is CASSLEAPREQFF. CDR3 DNA: TGTGCCAGCAGTTTAGAGGCCCCTCGGGAGCAGTTCTTC.